This is a list of T cell receptor beta chains from one sample in a study of CD8 T cells in ankylosing spondylitis. One entry per CDR3 protein results from TCRdb running MiXCR on the 5' RACE reads. The table has 750,000 to 850,000 distinct CDR3 sequences, around 11% seen once; the top ten hold approximately 0.51%. The sequenced sample was blood, either unsorted or a sorted T cell fraction (not recorded which). The receptor source for this set is a male donor with ankylosing spondylitis. Both conserved end residues are part of each CDR3. A D gene is named only where the DNA matches it firmly. Some rows mark clone size as missing; the rest say once, few, many or name a class of expanded clone.

>14|.|many|TRBV6-1|TRBJ1-2
TGTGCCAGCAGTGAAGCAAGCCAGCACTATGGCTACACCTTC
CASSEASQHYGYTF
>13|.|.|TRBV5-1|TRBJ1-6
TGCGCCAGCGGCCCACAGGTCGATTCACCCCTCCACTTT
CASGPQVDSPLHF
>13|.|many|TRBV20-1|TRBJ1-2
TGCAGTGCTAGCGACTTCAAGAACTATGGCTACACCTTC
CSASDFKNYGYTF
>15|.|.|TRBV5-1|TRBJ2-7
TGCGCCAGCAGCCGCGACAGTCAAGCAACCTACGAGCAGTACTTC
CASSRDSQATYEQYF
>15|TRBD2|.|TRBV5-1|TRBJ2-1
TGCGCCAGCAGCTGGACTAGCGGGAGTTCCGGTGAGCAGTTCTTC
CASSWTSGSSGEQFF
>16|TRBD1|few|TRBV7-9|TRBJ2-1
TGTGCCAGCAGCTTAGCACCAGGACAGGGGGCGGAAGAGCAGTTCTTC
CASSLAPGQGAEEQFF
>14|.|.|TRBV20-1|TRBJ2-7
TGCAGTGCTAGAGATTGGCAGAGTCCCTACGAGCAGTACTTC
CSARDWQSPYEQYF
>14|TRBD2|few|TRBV7-2|TRBJ2-7
TGTGCCAGCAGCCAATGGCCTAGCGGGAGTGAGCAGTACTTC
CASSQWPSGSEQYF
>14|.|few|TRBV6-5|TRBJ2-3
TGTGCCAGCAGTTACGGGCTCGGCACAGATACGCAGTATTTT
CASSYGLGTDTQYF
>13|.|many|TRBV5-8|TRBJ1-6
TGTGCCAGCAGCACCGACTGGTTTACGGCCCTCCACTTT
CASSTDWFTALHF
>15|TRBD2|many|TRBV10-3|TRBJ2-5
TGTGCCATCAGTGAGCCGGGACTAGCGGGAGAGACCCAGTACTTC
CAISEPGLAGETQYF
>15|.|.|TRBV5-1|TRBJ1-5
TGCGCCAGCAGCTTGGCACCGGCAGGGGATCAGCCCCAGCATTTT
CASSLAPAGDQPQHF
>16|TRBD1|many|TRBV20-1|TRBJ1-6
TGCAGTGCTTTCCTAGGACAGGTTATTTATAATTCACCCCTCCACTTT
CSAFLGQVIYNSPLHF
>15|.|.|TRBV5-1|TRBJ2-5
TGCGCCAGCAGCTTGCAGGGATTGGCCCAAGAGACCCAGTACTTC
CASSLQGLAQETQYF
>14|.|.|TRBV20-1|TRBJ1-1
TGCAGTGCTAGAGATGGGGGGAAGAACACTGAAGCTTTCTTT
CSARDGGKNTEAFF
>12|.|many|TRBV7-3|TRBJ2-3
TGTGCCAGCAGCGCAGGTAGAGATACGCAGTATTTT
CASSAGRDTQYF
>12|.|few|TRBV7-9|TRBJ2-4
TGTGCCAGCAGTTATCAGGGGCACATTCAGTACTTC
CASSYQGHIQYF
>15|TRBD1|.|TRBV5-1|TRBJ2-1
TGCGCCAGCGAACCAAGGGGACAGGGCCAAGGAGAGCAGTTCTTC
CASEPRGQGQGEQFF
>13|.|many|TRBV20-1|TRBJ2-1
TGCAGTGCTTCGGACAGCTCCTACAATGAGCAGTTCTTC
CSASDSSYNEQFF
>14|TRBD1|few|TRBV15|TRBJ1-6
TGTGCCACCAGCAGTTCAGGGGGCGGATCACCCCTCCACTTT
CATSSSGGGSPLHF
>15|TRBD2|few|TRBV5-4|TRBJ2-2
TGTGCCAGCAGCCTTAGCGGGAGATACACCGGGGAGCTGTTTTTT
CASSLSGRYTGELFF
>13|.|few|TRBV20-1|TRBJ2-3
TGCAGTGCTAGAGATCTGACGGGGGATACGCAGTATTTT
CSARDLTGDTQYF